Below are 24 T cell receptor beta chains sequenced from a single sample in a study of T cells in localized non-small cell lung cancer. Assay used: immunoSEQ multiplex PCR; TCRdb lists only in-frame clones, some missing. The sample contains about 20,000 clones, 75% to 90% of which appear only once. The sequencing used peripheral blood, collected before any cancer treatment. The receptors derive from a man aged 40-75 years with stage I lung adenocarcinoma.

The chain carries TRBV27 and TRBJ1-4; D is possibly TRBD1 (6 bases). The CDR3 runs to 13 residues. V lost 5 bases and J lost 7, with 11 bases in between. From germline, CDR1 is MNHEY and CDR2 SMNVEV (reference sequence). The CDR3 region is CASSQNRAEKLFF. The CDR3 region has the DNA TGTGCCAGCAGTCAAAACAGGGCTGAAAAACTGTTTTTT.

V usage is TRBV6-5 and J usage is TRBJ2-2, with a tentative D call TRBD2 (5 bases). V shed 5 bases and J shed 4 bases, with 11 bases lying between them. Germline V gives CDR1 MNHEY, CDR2 SVGAGI. The CDR3 has 14 amino acids. CDR3 bases: TGTGCCAGCAGTAGTACTAGGCGCACCGGGGAGCTGTTTTTT. As protein: CASSSTRRTGELFF.

This clone was detected only a few times. The chain is built from TRBV5-4 and TRBJ2-7; TRBD1 agrees at 7 bases. CDR1 is SGHNT, CDR2 YYREEE, per germline (reference sequence). The J segment lost 2 bases and the V segment lost 0 bases, leaving 2 bases of the junction unmatched. The CDR3 length is 14 residues. In DNA, the CDR3 is TGTGCCAGCAGCTTGGGACAGGGAGCCTACGAGCAGTACTTC. Translation: CASSLGQGAYEQYF.

This rearrangement joins TRBV7-2 to TRBJ1-6, with 7 positions matching TRBD1. The CDR3 length is 16 residues. V gave up 5 bases and J gave up 5 bases; unmatched junction bases: 9. Germline assignment: CDR1 SGHTA and CDR2 FQGNSA. The CDR3 DNA follows: TGTGCCAGCAGCCAGGCGGGACAGTTTAATAATTCACCCCTCCACTTT. As protein: CASSQAGQFNNSPLHF. The full variable domain, completed using reference TRBV7-2 and TRBJ1-6, is GAGVSQSPSNKVTEKGKDVELRCDPISGHTALYWYRQSLGQGLEFLIYFQGNSAPDKSGLPSDRFSAERTGGSVSTLTIQRTQQEDSAVYLCASSQAGQFNNSPLHFGNGTRLTVT.

V is TRBV2 and J is TRBJ1-2, with D hard to call. The CDR3 sequence is 13 residues long. Germline lookup yields CDR1 SNHLY and CDR2 FYNNEI. The germline V and J ends were trimmed by 9 bases and 5 bases, with 16 bases remaining between them. The CDR3 region has the DNA TGTGCCAGTCAACCAGTTACGGGGTATGGCTACACCTTC. Encoded protein: CASQPVTGYGYTF.

The V gene is TRBV7-2, the J gene TRBJ2-1; D is ambiguous. Germline V gene sequence: CDR1 SGHTA, CDR2 FQGNSA. Trimming removed 2 bases at V and 4 bases at J, with 6 bases between. The CDR3 has 13 residues. The chain's CDR3 is CASSLMSYNEQFF. The CDR3 region has the DNA TGTGCCAGCAGCTTAATGTCATACAATGAGCAGTTCTTC.

This sequence joins TRBV4-2 and TRBJ2-7; 8 nucleotides agree with TRBD2. The ends lost 2 bases at V and 4 bases at J; junction bases unmatched: 1. CDR3 length equals 13 residues. The germline CDR1 and CDR2 sequences are LGHNA and YNFKEQ. The CDR3 DNA is TGTGCCAGCAGCCAATCTAGCGGGTACGAGCAGTACTTC. Translated, it gives CASSQSSGYEQYF.

This rearrangement joins TRBV5-1 to TRBJ2-3; D is undetermined. The CDR3 spans 17 residues. With 4 bases removed from V and 5 bases from J, the gap between germline ends came to 23 bases. CDR1 is SGHRS, CDR2 YFSETQ, per germline. The DNA of the CDR3 is TGCGCCAGCAGCCTCCATGCGGACGGGTCCGTGAGAGATACGCAGTATTTT. It is translated as CASSLHADGSVRDTQYF.

The genes are TRBV2 and TRBJ2-7; weak D call: TRBD2 (7 bases). The CDR3 is made up of 14 amino acids. Germline V gives CDR1 SNHLY, CDR2 FYNNEI. Deletions cut 1 base from V and 2 bases from J, with 9 bases between. The CDR3 coding sequence is TGTGCCAGCAGTGAAGGGGAGGGGGCCTACGAGCAGTACTTC. Protein: CASSEGEGAYEQYF. Combining the CDR3 with reference TRBV2 and TRBJ2-7 gives the whole variable domain EPEVTQTPSHQVTQMGQEVILRCVPISNHLYFYWYRQILGQKVEFLVSFYNNEISEKSEIFDDQFSVERPDGSNFTLKIRSTKLEDSAMYFCASSEGEGAYEQYFGPGTRLTVT.

V and J are TRBV19 and TRBJ2-7; D is ambiguous. The CDR3 consists of 13 residues. The V gene lost 5 bases and the J gene lost 5 bases, with 13 bases spanning the gap. CDR1 and CDR2 (germline): LNHDA, SQIVND (reference sequence). The CDR3 spells CASSFQVLHEQYF. DNA for the CDR3: TGTGCCAGTAGTTTTCAGGTGTTGCACGAGCAGTACTTC.

The gene calls are TRBV6-5 and TRBJ1-1; 7 nucleotides match TRBD1. The CDR3 is 15 amino acids. Per the germline V gene, CDR1 is MNHEY and CDR2 is SVGAGI. J gave up 0 bases and V 6 bases, and 7 bases lay outside the gene matches. The CDR3 bases are TGTGCCAGCAGCCGAGGGGACAGTCTGAACACTGAAGCTTTCTTT. Translation gives CASSRGDSLNTEAFF.

V gene TRBV4-1 combines with J gene TRBJ1-4, with 10 nucleotides matching TRBD1. This CDR3 has 18 residues. The trim removed 3 bases at V and 8 bases at J, leaving 15 bases unmatched. CDR1 and CDR2 from the germline V gene are MGHRA and YSYEKL. The CDR3 here is CASSQRTGGIFFWEKLFF. In DNA, the CDR3 is TGCGCCAGCAGCCAGAGGACAGGGGGAATATTTTTCTGGGAAAAACTGTTTTTT.

The rearrangement joins TRBV18 to TRBJ2-1; D remains ambiguous. The CDR3 runs to 15 residues. Trimming pared 2 bases from V and 5 bases from J, leaving 13 bases between. Germline CDR1 is KGHSH and CDR2 is LQKENI. CDR3 protein: CASSPGGSKNNEQFF. The CDR3 DNA follows: TGTGCCAGCTCACCAGGCGGCAGTAAAAACAATGAGCAGTTCTTC.

The CDR3 here is CASSLDGSSPKIYGYTF. The CDR3 nucleotides read TGTGCCAGCAGCTTAGACGGCAGCTCACCAAAAATCTATGGCTACACCTTC. V gene TRBV11-2 combines with J gene TRBJ1-2; D unresolved. V lost 0 bases, J lost 4 bases, and 18 bases lay in between. Germline V gives CDR1 SGHAT, CDR2 FQNNGV. The CDR3 is 17 residues long.

The rearrangement uses TRBV5-1 and TRBJ2-1, with D maybe TRBD1 (6 bases). The V gene lost 0 bases and the J gene lost 6 bases, with 19 bases spanning the gap. Germline-derived CDR1 and CDR2 are SGHRS and YFSETQ. CDR3 size: 17 residues. The CDR3 is CASSLGSGVYSANEQFF. The CDR3 region has the DNA TGCGCCAGCAGCTTGGGGTCAGGGGTCTATTCGGCCAATGAGCAGTTCTTC.

The CDR3 sequence is CAWSVQDSDTDTQYF. CDR3 coding DNA: TGTGCCTGGAGTGTACAGGACAGCGACACAGATACGCAGTATTTT. J is TRBJ2-3 and V is TRBV30; D may be TRBD1 (6 bases). The V end was cut by 0 bases, the J end by 2 bases, with 12 bases between. CDR1 GTSNPN and CDR2 SVGIG come from the germline V gene (reference sequence). CDR3 length: 15 residues.

The rearrangement joins TRBV4-2 to TRBJ2-7, with TRBD2 matching over 7 bases. V was clipped by 5 bases and J by 5 bases; unmatched bases: 9. The germline V gene encodes CDR1 LGHNA and CDR2 YNFKEQ. This CDR3 is 14 amino acids long. In DNA form, the CDR3 reads TGTGCCAGCAGCGCGACTAGCTCCGGTGACGAGCAGTACTTC. As protein: CASSATSSGDEQYF.

The rearrangement uses TRBV6-4 and TRBJ1-6; D remains unclear. The CDR3 covers 14 residues. Trimming removed 6 bases at V and 8 bases at J, with 14 bases between. CDR1 MRHNA and CDR2 SNTAGT come from the germline V gene. CDR3 sequence reads: CASRADILHSPLHF. CDR3 DNA sequence: TGTGCCAGCAGGGCCGACATACTCCATTCACCCCTCCACTTT.

The CDR3 loop is CASSQAAGFSEKLFF. The CDR3, as DNA: TGCGCCAGCAGCCAAGCTGCAGGGTTTTCCGAAAAACTGTTTTTT. The genes are TRBV4-1 and TRBJ1-4, with D possibly being TRBD1 (5 bases). V was pared by 1 base and J by 8 bases, with 14 bases between. The CDR3 loop spans 15 amino acids. The germline V gene encodes CDR1 MGHRA and CDR2 YSYEKL.

The chain uses TRBV4-1 and TRBJ2-3, with 12 positions matching TRBD1. Per germline, CDR1 MGHRA and CDR2 YSYEKL. Trimming removed 1 base from V and 1 base from J; junction bases left unmatched: 3. The CDR3 spans 17 residues. CDR3 amino acids: CASSQARDRGRTDTQYF. CDR3 DNA sequence: TGCGCCAGCAGCCAAGCCCGGGACAGGGGGCGCACAGATACGCAGTATTTT.

This clone was counted between two and nine times. At one of its ends the junction is not consistent with the germline gene, which may arise from a read error. V and J are TRBV19 and TRBJ2-2; 9 nucleotides line up with TRBD1. The V gene's germline CDR1 is LNHDA and CDR2 SQIVND (reference sequence). The CDR3 runs to 14 residues. CDR3 nucleotides: TGTGCCAGCAGTATGGGACAGGGCTACGGGGAGCTGTTTTTT. Translating it yields CASSMGQGYGELFF.

The chain employs TRBV2 and TRBJ1-5; D might be TRBD1 (5 bases). Germline-derived CDR1 and CDR2 are SNHLY and FYNNEI. Trimming pared 3 bases from V and 7 bases from J, leaving 7 bases between. The CDR3 runs to 12 residues. CDR3 in DNA: TGTGCCAGCAGTGAGTGGGGCCAGCCCCAGCATTTT. This gives the protein CASSEWGQPQHF.

This clone came up once. The V and J genes are TRBV10-2 and TRBJ1-5; no clear D. This CDR3 is built from 13 residues. Trimming took off 8 bases at V and 1 base at J, with 9 bases between the two ends. CDR1 is WSHSY, CDR2 SAAADI, per germline. The CDR3 sequence is CASRDMSNQPQHF. Written as DNA, the CDR3 is TGCGCCAGCCGCGACATGAGCAATCAGCCCCAGCATTTT.

This sequence joins TRBV5-8 and TRBJ2-7; either TRBD1 or TRBD2 may supply D (5 bases each). Trimming took off 2 bases at V and 11 bases at J, with 11 bases between the two ends. The V gene's germline CDR1 is SGHTS and CDR2 YDEGEE. The CDR3 contains 11 residues. The CDR3 DNA follows: TGTGCCAGCAGCTTAGGGACCTCGGAGTACTTC. Amino acid sequence: CASSLGTSEYF.